The rows below give T cell receptor beta chains drawn from one sample of a study of T cells in Graves' hyperthyroidism and ophthalmopathy. Using its own MiXCR run on the multiplex PCR reads, TCRdb lists one record per CDR3 protein. The sample yields 450,000 to 600,000 distinct CDR3 sequences, 20% seen once. Sequenced input: blood. Every receptor here comes from a man in his forties with Graves' ophthalmopathy. The CDR3 runs from the conserved cysteine through the conserved F or W. D genes are given only for firm matches. Clone size appears in some rows only: once, few, many, or a class for an expanded clone.

few	TRBJ1-1	TRBV6-1	.	14	TGTGCCAGCAGTTATGCGAGGTGGGGTACTGAAGCTTTCTTT	CASSYARWGTEAFF
.	TRBJ2-1	TRBV7-9	.	15	TGTGCCAGTAGTCCCGGACCAGAGGGGTGGGATGAGCAGTTCTTC	CASSPGPEGWDEQFF
.	TRBJ2-2	TRBV2	.	13	TGTGCCAGCCTGACGCCACCCACCGGGGAGCTGTTTTTT	CASLTPPTGELFF
once	TRBJ2-3	TRBV29-1	.	12	TGCAGCGTTCAGACACTCACAGATACGCAGTATTTT	CSVQTLTDTQYF
.	TRBJ1-2	TRBV20-1	.	15	TGCAGTGCTAGGGGTTGGGCCACTACAAACTATGGCTACACCTTC	CSARGWATTNYGYTF
.	TRBJ1-4	TRBV9	.	13	TGTGCCAGCAGCCCCAGCGGGCGAAATGAACTGTTTTTT	CASSPSGRNELFF
many	TRBJ1-1	TRBV4-2	.	15	TGTGCCAGCAGCCATGAGGCCGGAGAGTTGACTGAAGCTTTCTTT	CASSHEAGELTEAFF
few	TRBJ2-6	TRBV7-3	.	17	TGTGCCAGCAGCTTAACGGCCCCTCCACTCGGGGCCAACGTCCTGACTTTC	CASSLTAPPLGANVLTF
few	TRBJ2-1	TRBV27	.	12	TGTGCCACCAGACGGGGCTGGAATGAGCAGTTCTTC	CATRRGWNEQFF
.	TRBJ2-3	TRBV24-1	.	13	TGTGCCACCAGTGAGCCGGGACTCAATACGCAGTATTTT	CATSEPGLNTQYF
.	TRBJ1-4	TRBV5-1	.	15	TGCGCCAGCAGGGAACAGGGCATGGCTAATGAAAAACTGTTTTTT	CASREQGMANEKLFF
few	TRBJ2-7	TRBV12-3/TRBV12-4	TRBD2	16	TGTGCCAGCAGTTTAGCCTCACTAGCGGGGCGCTACGAGCAGTACTTC	CASSLASLAGRYEQYF
few	TRBJ2-2	TRBV28	.	13	TGTGCCACCCAAAGCTGGGGTTCCGGGGAGCTGTTTTTT	CATQSWGSGELFF
few	TRBJ1-1	TRBV3-1	.	14	TGTGCCAGCAGCGTGGGGAGGCAGAACACTGAAGCTTTCTTT	CASSVGRQNTEAFF
many	TRBJ2-2	TRBV30	.	13	TGTGCCTGGAGAGGCAGGGAGGCCGGGGAGCTGTTTTTT	CAWRGREAGELFF
many	TRBJ2-2	TRBV19	.	14	TGTGCCAGTAGTAAGGACCCTAGCGTCGGGGAGCTGTTTTTT	CASSKDPSVGELFF
few	TRBJ1-5	TRBV7-2	TRBD1	15	TGTGCCAGCAGCCCGGGACAGGTCAGCAATCAGCCCCAGCATTTT	CASSPGQVSNQPQHF
few	TRBJ2-3	TRBV10-3	.	14	TGTGCCATCAGACCGGGACTCACATCAGATACGCAGTATTTT	CAIRPGLTSDTQYF
many	TRBJ2-7	TRBV11-2	.	11	TGTGCCAGCAGCTTAGAGTTCGAGCAGTACTTC	CASSLEFEQYF
.	TRBJ2-1	TRBV28	.	16	TGTGCCAGCAGTCCCCTTGGTACTAGCTCCTACAATGAGCAGTTCTTC	CASSPLGTSSYNEQFF
few	TRBJ2-7	TRBV6-2/TRBV6-3	.	12	TGTGCCAGCAGTTACTCTTACTACGAGCAGTACTTC	CASSYSYYEQYF
.	TRBJ1-2	TRBV12-3/TRBV12-4	.	14	TGTGCCAGCAGTTCCGAATCAGGAGGGAGAGGCTACACCTTC	CASSSESGGRGYTF
.	TRBJ1-3	TRBV2	TRBD1	15	TGTGCCAGCAGGGGACAGGGTGTCGATAGAAACACCATATATTTT	CASRGQGVDRNTIYF
many	TRBJ1-5	TRBV30	.	16	TGTGCCTGGAGTGCACCGGGACTCCTTAGCAATCAGCCCCAGCATTTT	CAWSAPGLLSNQPQHF
few	TRBJ2-1	TRBV24-1	.	17	TGTGCCACCAGCGGGACCGGGGTTGATCTCCCCTACAATGAGCAGTTCTTC	CATSGTGVDLPYNEQFF
.	TRBJ1-3	TRBV28	.	12	TGTGCCACCCGGACAGCTGGAAACACCATATATTTT	CATRTAGNTIYF
many	TRBJ1-1	TRBV16	.	15	TGTGCCAGCAGCCAGGGGCACGGGTTGAACACTGAAGCTTTCTTT	CASSQGHGLNTEAFF
.	TRBJ2-7	TRBV28	TRBD1	15	TGTGCCAGCAGTTTATCCGGACAGGGGTCAGGCGAGCAGTACTTC	CASSLSGQGSGEQYF
many	TRBJ2-1	TRBV28	.	13	TGTGCCAGCATGGGGCCAGGGTCCAATGAGCAGTTCTTC	CASMGPGSNEQFF
.	TRBJ1-1	TRBV15	TRBD1	15	TGTGCCACCAGCAGAGCGGGACAGGGCGGCTTTGACGCTTTCTTT	CATSRAGQGGFDAFF
many	TRBJ2-4	TRBV2	.	16	TGTGCCAGCAGCGCTGAGAAGATGGGAGGAGGTAACATTCAGTACTTC	CASSAEKMGGGNIQYF
.	TRBJ2-7	TRBV20-1	.	15	TGCAGTGCTAGAGATAGGGATTTCAGATCCTACGAGCAGTACTTC	CSARDRDFRSYEQYF
.	TRBJ2-7	TRBV11-2	TRBD1	15	TGTGCCAGCAGCTTAGCAGGGGGCCAGGGGTACGAGCAGTACTTC	CASSLAGGQGYEQYF
.	TRBJ2-7	TRBV5-1	.	16	TGCGCCAGCAGCTTTAACCCACGTGGGAGCTCCTACGAGCAGTACTTC	CASSFNPRGSSYEQYF
.	TRBJ2-1	TRBV12-3/TRBV12-4	TRBD2	15	TGTGCCAGCAGTCGGACTAGCCGAAACCACAATGAGCAGTTCTTC	CASSRTSRNHNEQFF
.	TRBJ1-1	TRBV6-1	.	15	TGTGCCAGCAGTTCCCCCCCGACGAGGGGCACTGAAGCTTTCTTT	CASSSPPTRGTEAFF
many	TRBJ2-1	TRBV7-3	TRBD2	15	TGTGCCAGCAGCTTAGCGGGGGGCCTCTTCAATGAGCAGTTCTTC	CASSLAGGLFNEQFF
.	TRBJ2-3	TRBV20-1	TRBD2	15	TGCAGTGCTCCGGCTAGCGGGGGCTACACAGATACGCAGTATTTT	CSAPASGGYTDTQYF
few	TRBJ2-1	TRBV7-3	.	19	TGTGCCAGCAGCGGAGGTCAGCCGCCAGCCTCGTATGAGGAGAATGAGCAGTTCTTC	CASSGGQPPASYEENEQFF
.	TRBJ2-7	TRBV10-3	.	12	TGTGCCATCAGTGAACCACCCTACGAGCAGTACTTC	CAISEPPYEQYF
many	TRBJ2-2	TRBV6-1	TRBD2	16	TGTGCCAGCAGCCCGACTAGCGGGAGAGACACCGGGGAGCTGTTTTTT	CASSPTSGRDTGELFF
many	TRBJ2-3	TRBV7-2	TRBD2	17	TGTGCCAGCAGCTTACGAAGGACTAGCGGGGGAGCAGATACGCAGTATTTT	CASSLRRTSGGADTQYF
many	TRBJ2-7	TRBV20-1	TRBD1	15	TGCAGCCTTACGAAGCCCGGGACAGGGGCCGAGGAGCAGTACTTC	CSLTKPGTGAEEQYF
few	TRBJ1-2	TRBV9	.	12	TGTGCCAGCAGCGGACAGAGGGATGGCTACACCTTC	CASSGQRDGYTF
.	TRBJ2-1	TRBV6-1	TRBD2	15	TGTGCCAGTTTAGCGGGAGGCGAGGTTAGCGGGAAACAGTTCTTC	CASLAGGEVSGKQFF
many	TRBJ2-2	TRBV6-2/TRBV6-3	.	14	TGTGCCAGCAGTTACACGGGTTACACCGGGGAGCTGTTTTTT	CASSYTGYTGELFF
.	TRBJ1-2	TRBV20-1	.	14	TGCAGTGCTAGAGATTCCCGGGCGGTTGGGGGCTACACCTTC	CSARDSRAVGGYTF
few	TRBJ1-5	TRBV19	.	15	TGTGCCAGTAGTATAGATCGGCAGGGCCGGCAGCCCCAGCATTTT	CASSIDRQGRQPQHF
.	TRBJ2-3	TRBV7-9	.	13	TGTGCCAGCAGCAAAACGGGCACAGATACGCAGTATTTT	CASSKTGTDTQYF
many	TRBJ2-7	TRBV30	.	11	TGTGCCTGGAGAGACAGCTACGAGCAGTACTTC	CAWRDSYEQYF
many	TRBJ1-1	TRBV3-1	.	15	TGTGCCAGCAGCGTACACAGGGTTGTGAACACTGAAGCTTTCTTT	CASSVHRVVNTEAFF
.	TRBJ2-3	TRBV24-1	.	14	TGTGCCACCAGTGACTCATTATCTTCCGATACGCAGTATTTT	CATSDSLSSDTQYF
many	TRBJ2-4	TRBV14	TRBD2	17	TGTGCCAGCAGCCAAGGTCGGCTAGCGGACACCAAAAACATTCAGTACTTC	CASSQGRLADTKNIQYF